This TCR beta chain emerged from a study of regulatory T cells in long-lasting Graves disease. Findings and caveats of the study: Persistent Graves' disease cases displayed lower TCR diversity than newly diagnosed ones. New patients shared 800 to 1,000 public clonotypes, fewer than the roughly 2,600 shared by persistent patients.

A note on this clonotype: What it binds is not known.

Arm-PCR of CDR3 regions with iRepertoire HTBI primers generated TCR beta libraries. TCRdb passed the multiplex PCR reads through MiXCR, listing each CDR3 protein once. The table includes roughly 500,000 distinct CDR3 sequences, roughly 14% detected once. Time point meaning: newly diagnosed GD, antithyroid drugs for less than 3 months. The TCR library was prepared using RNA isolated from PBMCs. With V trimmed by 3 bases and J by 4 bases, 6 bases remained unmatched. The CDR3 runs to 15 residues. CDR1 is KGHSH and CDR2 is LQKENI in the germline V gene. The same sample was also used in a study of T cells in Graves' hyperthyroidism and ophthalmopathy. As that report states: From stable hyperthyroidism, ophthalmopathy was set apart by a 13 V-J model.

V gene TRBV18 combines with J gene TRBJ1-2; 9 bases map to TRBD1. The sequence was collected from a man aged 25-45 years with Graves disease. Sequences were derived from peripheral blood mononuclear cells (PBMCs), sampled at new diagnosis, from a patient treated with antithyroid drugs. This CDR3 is CASSPRETGGYGYTF. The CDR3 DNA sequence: TGTGCCAGCTCACCGCGGGAGACAGGGGGCTATGGCTACACCTTC.